The source of this T cell receptor (beta chain) is a study of T-cell memory formation after mild COVID-19. Overall study context: Largely, TCR clusters stayed within a single donor.

This clonotype was recorded at least ten times. TCR alpha and TCR beta cDNA libraries carrying sample barcodes and UMIs were produced by 5'RACE using constant-segment primers. TCRdb re-analysed the 5' RACE reads in MiXCR, keeping a single row per CDR3 protein. Here the sample spans roughly 40,000 distinct CDR3 sequences, 6% to 7% being singletons. CDR3 length: 14 residues. Trimming cost V 2 bases and J 1 base, with 6 bases left between them. CDR1 and CDR2 from the germline V gene are MRHNA and SNTAGT. This chain links TRBV6-4 with TRBJ2-4; TRBD2 is a possible D gene (6 bases). This TCR came from an adult who had mild COVID-19 (a few samples of this study predate the infection). Cell type and time point are not known. The source material was PBMCs or a T cell subset sorted from them (not recorded which). CDR3 nucleotide sequence: TGTGCCAGCAGTGACGGGGGGGCCAAAAACATTCAGTACTTC. This gives the protein CASSDGGAKNIQYF.